The 18 T cell receptor beta chains below come from one sample, sequenced in a study of T cells after yellow fever vaccination. TCRdb re-analysed the 5' RACE reads in MiXCR, keeping a single row per CDR3 protein. The data show fewer than 100,000 distinct CDR3 sequences, about 5.8% seen once. Sample: CD8+ T cells sorted from PBMCs, taken 10 days after the yellow fever booster vaccination. The source is a man younger than 30 who received the YFV17D yellow fever vaccine.

This clonotype has a handful of counts. This sequence joins TRBV3-2 and TRBJ2-3; whether TRBD1, the table's D call, matches the DNA was not checked. TRBV3-2 is a pseudogene locus. The length of the CDR3 is 13 residues. The CDR3 is CASNVQGTDTQYF. The CDR3 nucleotides read TGTGCCAGCAACGTACAGGGCACAGATACGCAGTATTTT.

This clonotype has more than one count but fewer than ten. The V gene is TRBV4-1, the J gene TRBJ2-7, with 7 bases aligning to TRBD1. The CDR3 sequence is 15 residues long. The J segment lost 4 bases and the V segment lost 0 bases, leaving 6 bases of the junction unmatched. Germline V gene lookup returns CDR1 MGHRA and CDR2 YSYEKL. Here the CDR3 DNA reads TGCGCCAGCAGCCAAGAATCCACAGGGGCTTACGAGCAGTACGTC. This translates into CASSQESTGAYEQYV.

This clonotype was seen only a few times. The rearrangement links TRBV14 to TRBJ1-4, with 7 nucleotides matching TRBD1. CDR1 is SGHDN, CDR2 FVKESK, per germline. This CDR3 region has 16 residues. V lost 4 bases and J lost 10; bases outside the gene matches: 15. This chain's CDR3 is CASSPQTGMRLGKLFF. DNA of the CDR3: TGTGCCAGCAGCCCGCAGACAGGGATGAGACTTGGAAAACTGTTTTTT.

In this sample, this clonotype turned up a few times. J is TRBJ2-1 and V is TRBV20-1; D ambiguous. Trimming cost V 1 base and J 4 bases, with 11 bases left between them. CDR1 and CDR2 from the germline V gene are DFQATT and SNEGSKA (reference sequence). There are 14 residues in the CDR3. CDR3 in amino acids: CSARAGSFYNEQFF. In DNA form, the CDR3 reads TGCAGTGCTAGAGCCGGTTCCTTTTACAATGAGCAGTTCTTC.

A remark on this clonotype: A much larger clone lies one base from this, so it may be a read error. The gene calls are TRBV6-5 and TRBJ1-4; unclear D gene. V lost 6 bases and J lost 7, with 24 bases in between. Germline CDR1 reads MNHEY; CDR2 reads SVGAGI. This CDR3 contains 17 residues. The CDR3 nucleotides are TGTGCCAGCAGCCTCACCGCTCAGTGGCCCTCTGGTGAAAAACTGTTTTTT. It codes for CASSLTAQWPSGEKLFF.

This clonotype was seen a few times. The V and J genes are TRBV5-4 and TRBJ2-7; tentatively, D is TRBD2 (5 bases). The CDR3 is 13 amino acids. Trimming took off 2 bases at V and 3 bases at J, with 9 bases between the two ends. CDR1 is SGHNT, CDR2 YYREEE, per germline (reference sequence). The CDR3 sequence: CASSFGLNYEQYF. The CDR3 coding sequence is TGTGCCAGCAGCTTCGGACTGAACTACGAGCAGTACTTC.

This chain uses TRBV6-2 or TRBV6-3 with TRBJ2-7; weak D call: TRBD1 (5 bases). Deletions cut 6 bases from V and 5 bases from J, with 14 bases between. Germline V CDR1 and CDR2: MNHEY, SVGEGT. The CDR3 spans 13 residues. CDR3 amino acids: CASSLSRVHEQYF. CDR3 DNA sequence: TGTGCCAGCAGCCTCTCCAGGGTCCACGAGCAGTACTTC.

The sample holds a few counts of this clonotype. The V call is TRBV15, the J call TRBJ2-7; 7 bases fit TRBD1. J lost 3 bases, V lost 2 bases, and 10 bases had no gene match. The CDR3 has 16 residues. In germline, CDR1 is LNHNV, CDR2 YYDKDF (reference sequence). Written as DNA, the CDR3 is TGTGCCACCAGCAGACCTACGGGACAGAAAGTCTACGAGCAGTACTTC. Translating gives CATSRPTGQKVYEQYF.

V usage is TRBV12-3 or TRBV12-4 and J usage is TRBJ2-3; 7 bases match TRBD1. The V gene end was trimmed by 2 bases and the J gene end by 5 bases; junction bases not matched to a gene: 7. The CDR3 consists of 15 residues. CDR3 bases: TGTGCCAGCAGTTTACGGACAGGCCTGGGAGATACGCAGTATTTT. This translates into CASSLRTGLGDTQYF.

This clonotype turned up a few times. The chain combines TRBV7-9 with TRBJ2-1; weak D call: TRBD1 (6 bases). The V gene's germline CDR1 is SEHNR and CDR2 FQNEAQ (reference sequence). The CDR3 sequence is 11 residues long. V was pared by 5 bases and J by 13 bases, with 12 bases between. The CDR3, as DNA: TGTGCCAGCAGCATGGGGGACACCCAGTTCTTC. It is translated as CASSMGDTQFF.

This clonotype was found a few times. The chain links TRBV29-1 to TRBJ2-1; a possible D gene is TRBD1 (6 bases). The CDR3 spans 14 residues. Germline CDR1 reads SQVTM; CDR2 reads ANQGSEA. Trimming cost V 7 bases and J 0 bases, with 13 bases left between them. The chain's CDR3 is CSGDRFSSYNEQFF. CDR3 coding DNA: TGCAGCGGAGACAGGTTTAGCTCCTACAATGAGCAGTTCTTC.

V gene TRBV19 combines with J gene TRBJ2-2, with D unclear. Germline CDR1 LNHDA, CDR2 SQIVND (reference sequence). This CDR3 contains 13 residues. Trimming pared 3 bases from V and 6 bases from J, leaving 8 bases between. CDR3 residues: CASSIRASGELFF. The DNA of the CDR3 is TGTGCCAGTAGTATTCGGGCCTCCGGGGAGCTGTTTTTT.

The J gene is TRBJ2-2, the V gene TRBV24-1, with TRBD1 matching over 8 bases. Germline values: CDR1 KGHDR, CDR2 SFDVKD. The length of the CDR3 is 13 residues. The ends lost 8 bases at V and 7 bases at J; junction bases unmatched: 5. CDR3 DNA: TGTGCCACCAATCAGGGGGCGCACGGGGAGCTGTTTTTT. Amino acid sequence: CATNQGAHGELFF.

The chain uses TRBV7-9 and TRBJ1-6; 8 positions agree with TRBD1. The length of the CDR3 is 16 residues. CDR1 and CDR2 from the germline V gene are SEHNR and FQNEAQ (reference sequence). Losses at the gene ends were 5 bases for V and 6 bases for J; bases not matched to a gene: 9. The CDR3 region has the DNA TGTGCCAGCAGCGCCCAGACAGGGGTAGCTAATTCACCCCTCCACTTT. This gives the protein CASSAQTGVANSPLHF.

This clonotype has only a few counts. The DNA for the CDR3 is TGCGCCAGCAGCCATTCTGGACAGGTGTCTAATGAAAAACTGTTTTTT. Protein product: CASSHSGQVSNEKLFF. This chain links TRBV4-3 with TRBJ1-4, with 7 positions matching TRBD1. The CDR3 runs 16 residues. V lost 3 bases and J lost 3; bases outside the gene matches: 7. The germline gives CDR1 LGHNA, CDR2 YSLEER.

This clonotype was observed many times. The V gene is TRBV10-3, the J gene TRBJ2-2; 9 nucleotides match TRBD1. Germline values: CDR1 ENHRY, CDR2 SYGVKD. V shed 8 bases and J 2 bases; nucleotides not matched to a gene: 3. The length of the CDR3 is 14 residues. The CDR3 DNA follows: TGTGCCATCCCGGGACAGGGCAACACCGGGGAGCTGTTTTTT. The encoded protein is CAIPGQGNTGELFF.

This rearrangement joins TRBV27 to TRBJ2-7; a weak D match, TRBD2 (5 bases). Germline V gene data show CDR1 as MNHEY and CDR2 as SMNVEV (reference sequence). Deletions cut 7 bases from V and 0 bases from J, with 19 bases between. There are 16 residues in the CDR3. DNA of the CDR3: TGTGCCAGCAAACCAAGCACCGGGGTCCCCTCCTACGAGCAGTACGTC. Residues: CASKPSTGVPSYEQYV.

The CDR3 bases are TGTGCCAGCAGTGATTTGCAGGGACCCTACGAGCAGTACTTC. It is translated as CASSDLQGPYEQYF. This rearrangement joins TRBV2 to TRBJ2-7; D assignment may be TRBD1 or TRBD2 (5 bases each). CDR3 length equals 14 residues. CDR1 and CDR2 (germline): SNHLY, FYNNEI. Trimming took 3 bases from V and 2 from J, leaving 11 bases between them. Filled out from reference TRBV2 and TRBJ2-7, the complete variable domain reads EPEVTQTPSHQVTQMGQEVILRCVPISNHLYFYWYRQILGQKVEFLVSFYNNEISEKSEIFDDQFSVERPDGSNFTLKIRSTKLEDSAMYFCASSDLQGPYEQYFGPGTRLTVT.